This T cell receptor (beta chain) was retrieved from a study of response to subunit inactivated influenza vaccine. Study-level findings and limits: Researchers suggested that each seasonal influenza vaccination recruits few new T cells.

Remarks on this clonotype: Its antigen is not identified.

Via MiXCR, TCRdb re-called the RT-PCR reads, giving one row per CDR3 protein. This table holds more than 200,000 distinct CDR3 sequences, 10% to 15% found once. Germline CDR1 MDHEN, CDR2 SYDVKM. Trimming left V 7 bases short and J 1 base short, with 14 bases between. The CDR3 has 14 residues. This TCR came from a man aged 45-60 years who received an inactivated influenza vaccine. The chain uses TRBV28 and TRBJ2-7; maybe TRBD1 (5 bases). Sequenced here: non-naive T cells sorted from PBMCs, sampled 14 days before vaccination. In DNA form, the CDR3 reads TGTGCCAGCAATCCAGGACACACATCCTACGAGCAGTACTTC. It specifies CASNPGHTSYEQYF.